The 9 T cell receptor beta chains listed next were all sequenced from one sample in a study of blood T cell repertoires in COVID-19. Profiled with immunoSEQ multiplex PCR; TCRdb holds only in-frame clones, not every one. This sample has 200,000 or so clones, with roughly nine tenths found just once. Source material: PBMCs or T cells enriched from blood (not recorded which). The receptors come from a woman under 40 who had recovered from COVID-19.

This chain joins TRBV27 and TRBJ2-7; the match to TRBD2 covers 7 bases. V was pared by 8 bases and J by 6 bases, with 7 bases of the junction left unmatched. Germline CDR1 is MNHEY and CDR2 is SMNVEV (reference sequence). The CDR3 totals 12 residues. The CDR3 sequence is CASGLGGREQYF. In DNA form, the CDR3 reads TGTGCCAGCGGTCTGGGAGGGCGCGAGCAGTACTTC.

The chain is built from TRBV5-1 and TRBJ2-1; 8 bases align to TRBD1. The length of the CDR3 is 14 residues. The germline gives CDR1 SGHRS, CDR2 YFSETQ. V trimming: 7 bases; J trimming: 1 base; junction bases outside the gene matches: 4. CDR3 DNA: TGCGCCAGCGGTACAGGGGGGTCCTACAATGAGCAGTTCTTC. Its translation: CASGTGGSYNEQFF.

The chain uses TRBV11-2 and TRBJ2-7; D perhaps matches TRBD1 (5 bases). The CDR3 loop spans 15 amino acids. The V end lost 0 bases, the J end lost 3 bases, and 12 bases lay between the germline ends. Germline CDR1 is SGHAT and CDR2 is FQNNGV. The CDR3 loop reads CASSLESPQDYEQYF. CDR3 nucleotide sequence: TGTGCCAGCAGCTTAGAGTCCCCACAGGACTACGAGCAGTACTTC. Together with reference TRBV11-2 and TRBJ2-7, the CDR3 gives the full variable domain: EAGVAQSPRYKIIEKRQSVAFWCNPISGHATLYWYQQILGQGPKLLIQFQNNGVVDDSQLPKDRFSAERLKGVDSTLKIQPAKLEDSAVYLCASSLESPQDYEQYFGPGTRLTVT.

This chain joins TRBV3-1 (or the pseudogene TRBV3-2) and TRBJ1-6; 7 bases are shared with TRBD1. CDR3 length equals 16 residues. Germline assignment: CDR1 LGHDT and CDR2 YNNKEL (reference sequence). The ends lost 4 bases at V and 9 bases at J; junction bases unmatched: 12. In DNA, the CDR3 is TGTGCCAGCAGCCTTTTCGTAACAGGGGACGCTTCACCCCTCCACTTT. Protein sequence: CASSLFVTGDASPLHF.

The chain uses TRBV21-1 and TRBJ2-3; TRBD2, as called in the table, went unchecked against the DNA. TRBV21-1 constitutes a pseudogene. The CDR3 consists of 16 residues. CDR3 residues: CASSQTSGPIRNTQYF. CDR3 in DNA: TGTGCCAGCAGTCAAACTAGCGGGCCCATAAGGAATACGCAGTATTTT.

The chain employs TRBV25-1 and TRBJ2-7; D uncertain. Germline-derived CDR1 and CDR2 are MGHDK and SYGVNS. This CDR3 contains 12 residues. Trimming removed 2 bases at V and 2 bases at J, with 4 bases between. CDR3 nucleotide sequence: TGTGCCAGCAGTGAAGGCCCCTACGAGCAGTACTTC. Translation: CASSEGPYEQYF.

V and J are TRBV6-4 and TRBJ1-6; 8 bases are shared with TRBD1. Germline-derived CDR1 and CDR2 are MRHNA and SNTAGT. This CDR3 has 13 amino acids. Trimming cost V 3 bases and J 8 bases; bases outside gene matches: 0. The CDR3 loop is CASSEDRDSPLHF. The CDR3 DNA is TGTGCCAGCAGTGAGGACAGGGATTCACCCCTCCACTTT.

This rearrangement joins TRBV7-3 to TRBJ1-2, with 7 bases aligning to TRBD1. After removal of 1 base from V and 5 bases from J, the junction contained 1 base not matched to a gene. Germline values: CDR1 SGHTA, CDR2 FQGTGA. The CDR3 is 13 amino acids. CDR3 region: CASSLRQGYGYTF. The CDR3 DNA sequence: TGTGCCAGCAGCTTAAGACAGGGTTATGGCTACACCTTC.

The gene calls are TRBV5-8 and TRBJ2-3; 12 nucleotides agree with TRBD2. Trimming took 4 bases from V and 6 from J; bases not matched to a gene: 9. This CDR3 has 16 amino acids. Germline V lookup: CDR1 SGHTS, CDR2 YDEGEE. DNA of the CDR3: TGTGCCAGCAGCCCCGGGACTAGCGGGCGCGGGGATACGCAGTATTTT. The encoded protein is CASSPGTSGRGDTQYF. Together with reference TRBV5-8 and TRBJ2-3, the CDR3 gives the full variable domain: EAGVTQSPTHLIKTRGQQATLRCSPISGHTSVYWYQQALGLGLQFLLWYDEGEERNRGNFPPRFSGRQFPNYSSELNVNALELEDSALYLCASSPGTSGRGDTQYFGPGTRLTVL.